This T cell receptor (beta chain) was identified in a study of blood T cell repertoires in COVID-19. For the study at large: Samples of COVID-19 (acute and convalescent) were obtained from the United States, Italy and Spain. PBMCs, B-cell-depleted T cells, or T cells were the source of the cDNA or gDNA that made up the material.

V was shortened by 0 bases and J by 5 bases, with 14 bases between the two germline ends. The germline gives CDR1 MNHEY, CDR2 SMNVEV (reference sequence). The CDR3 is 15 amino acids. Method: immunoSEQ multiplex PCR; TCRdb's copy keeps in-frame clones and lacks some. This table holds around 30,000 clones, roughly four fifths found once. The sample comprised peripheral blood. This receptor was identified in a human donor in a cohort sampled during active COVID-19. This chain joins TRBV27 and TRBJ2-7, with D unresolved. The CDR3 nucleotides are TGTGCCAGCAGTTTATCTTCCCAGGCAGACCACGAGCAGTACTTC. It encodes CASSLSSQADHEQYF.